Detailed here is one T cell receptor beta chain. As yet, its antigen is unknown. Produced via immunoSEQ multiplex PCR; TCRdb's table is partial and in-frame only. This table has about 130,000 clones, 93% appearing once. This sample is drawn from a study of T cell responses to AZD1222 COVID-19 vaccine. For the study at large: Second-dose schedules of about 4 or about 12 weeks were combined.

Findings and limits, study-wide: After the peak T cell response, and only then, were repertoires sampled. Spike as a whole was targeted by vaccine-associated CD4 TCRs, dominant at 160-218 and 743-854. The donor group comprised mostly white British people and more females; the analysis possibly underestimated clonal diversity.

The CDR3 totals 16 residues. The V gene's germline CDR1 is KGHSH and CDR2 LQKENI. V was shortened by 3 bases and J by 3 bases, with 14 bases between the two germline ends. Sequenced material: peripheral blood, taken on day 0 of AZD1222 vaccination. V and J are TRBV18 and TRBJ2-2; TRBD1 is a possible D gene (7 bases). This sequence was found in an adult in good health. CDR3 loop: CASSPRGGGDTGELFF. The CDR3 DNA follows: TGTGCCAGCTCACCGAGAGGAGGGGGCGACACCGGGGAGCTGTTTTTT.